Shown below are 15 T cell receptor beta chains from a single sample sequenced in a study of blood T cell repertoires in COVID-19. The repertoire was sequenced with immunoSEQ multiplex PCR; TCRdb's copy has only in-frame clones and lacks some. The sample yields about 170,000 clones, 65% to 85% seen once. Sequenced input: peripheral blood. These receptors originate from a man between 65 and 79 years old with active or convalescent COVID-19.

The chain employs TRBV19 and TRBJ2-1; 10 positions match TRBD2. Germline trimming cut 4 bases from V and 0 bases from J; bases unmatched to any gene: 12. The CDR3 has 19 amino acids. Per germline, CDR1 LNHDA and CDR2 SQIVND (reference sequence). The CDR3 sequence is CASSTRGLANGPSYNEQFF. The CDR3 DNA reads as TGTGCCAGTAGTACCCGGGGACTAGCGAACGGCCCCTCCTACAATGAGCAGTTCTTC.

This chain links TRBV18 with TRBJ2-5, with 7 bases identical to TRBD1. CDR1 KGHSH and CDR2 LQKENI come from the germline V gene. CDR3 length: 15 residues. The V segment lost 3 bases and the J segment 5 bases; nucleotides outside the gene matches: 9. Written as DNA, the CDR3 is TGTGCCAGCTCACCGCAACAGGGGACGGAGGAGACCCAGTACTTC. Translated: CASSPQQGTEETQYF. The full variable domain, rest sourced from reference TRBV18 and TRBJ2-5, is NAGVMQNPRHLVRRRGQEARLRCSPMKGHSHVYWYRQLPEEGLKFMVYLQKENIIDESGMPKERFSAEFPKEGPSILRIQQVVRGDSAAYFCASSPQQGTEETQYFGPGTRLLVL.

The chain joins TRBV11-3 to TRBJ2-3; TRBD2 agrees at 12 bases. The CDR3 has 17 residues. Germline-derived CDR1 and CDR2 are SGHNT and YENEEA. V dropped 1 base and J dropped 4; count of bases not matched to a gene: 6. CDR3 protein: CASSLGASGGAPDTQYF. The CDR3 bases are TGTGCCAGCAGCTTAGGGGCTAGCGGGGGGGCCCCAGATACGCAGTATTTT.

This clone occurred a few times. The V call is TRBV11-2, the J call TRBJ2-7; the match to TRBD1 covers 8 bases. V gave up 6 bases and J gave up 6 bases; unmatched junction bases: 7. CDR3 length: 13 residues. Germline V CDR1 and CDR2: SGHAT, FQNNGV. The CDR3 reads CASSSDRAVEQYF. In DNA, the CDR3 is TGTGCCAGCAGTTCGGACAGGGCTGTCGAGCAGTACTTC.

The CDR3 protein is CASSPPPGGYNEQFF. DNA of the CDR3: TGTGCCAGCTCACCACCTCCAGGGGGCTATAATGAGCAGTTCTTC. V gene TRBV18 combines with J gene TRBJ2-1; 8 nucleotides agree with TRBD1. The CDR3 runs 15 residues. After removal of 0 bases from V and 7 bases from J, the junction contained 5 bases not matched to a gene. Germline V gives CDR1 KGHSH, CDR2 LQKENI.

The gene calls are TRBV27 and TRBJ1-6; possible D gene TRBD1, 6 bases. The V end was cut by 3 bases, the J end by 9 bases, with 15 bases between. Germline CDR1 and CDR2: MNHEY and SMNVEV (reference sequence). The CDR3 totals 15 residues. CDR3 sequence: CASSFLDSVTSPLHF. In nucleotides, the CDR3 is TGTGCCAGCAGTTTCTTGGACAGTGTAACTTCACCCCTCCACTTT.

On this clone itself: An end of the junction does not agree with germline; a read error may underlie this. The chain is built from TRBV7-7 and TRBJ2-5; D might be TRBD2 (7 bases). Germline V gives CDR1 SSHAT, CDR2 FNYEAQ (reference sequence). This CDR3 spans 15 amino acids. The CDR3 loop is CASSFVGGLGETQYF. CDR3 in DNA: TGTGCTAGCAGCTTCGTCGGGGGGCTGGGCGAGACCCAGTACTTC.

The table lists this clone with a few counts. The chain couples TRBV5-1 to TRBJ1-3; D possibly corresponds to TRBD1 (6 bases). This CDR3 is 16 amino acids long. The germline gives CDR1 SGHRS, CDR2 YFSETQ. Between the trimmed V and J ends, which lost 4 bases and 2 bases, there was a span of 16 bases. The CDR3 region has the DNA TGCGCCAGCAGCGCGGAGGACAGACAGACTGGAAACACCATATATTTT. Translating gives CASSAEDRQTGNTIYF.

The CDR3 coding sequence is TGTGCCAGCAGTTTACTCGGGGGTTACACTGAAGCTTTCTTT. The encoded protein is CASSLLGGYTEAFF. The genes are TRBV27 and TRBJ1-1; TRBD1 is a possible D gene (5 bases). CDR1 and CDR2 from the germline V gene are MNHEY and SMNVEV (reference sequence). The CDR3 sequence is 14 residues long. V was shortened by 2 bases and J by 3 bases, with 10 bases between the two germline ends.

This clone was seen a single time. The chain couples TRBV2 to TRBJ1-2, with 9 positions matching TRBD1. Germline V gene lookup returns CDR1 SNHLY and CDR2 FYNNEI. The CDR3 is 13 amino acids. V shed 4 bases, J shed 8 bases, and the junction held 5 bases outside the gene matches. This chain's CDR3 is CASSGGTGRGYTF. The CDR3 DNA reads TGTGCCAGCAGTGGAGGGACAGGGAGAGGCTACACCTTC.

J is TRBJ2-1 and V is TRBV27; D might be TRBD2 (5 bases). Trimming took 5 bases from V and 5 from J, leaving 22 bases between them. Germline CDR1 is MNHEY and CDR2 is SMNVEV (reference sequence). This CDR3 region has 17 residues. CDR3 region: CASSQSLPRAQDNEQFF. The CDR3 region has the DNA TGTGCCAGCAGTCAGTCCCTCCCGAGGGCCCAAGACAATGAGCAGTTCTTC.

The chain uses TRBV28 and TRBJ1-5; D is possibly TRBD1 (5 bases). Trimming stripped 3 bases from V and 2 bases from J, with 11 bases between. CDR3 length equals 15 residues. Germline CDR1 and CDR2: MDHEN and SYDVKM. The CDR3 protein is CASSLGGPGNQPQHF. The DNA of the CDR3 is TGTGCCAGCAGTTTGGGGGGACCCGGCAATCAGCCCCAGCATTTT.

The chain combines TRBV6-6 with TRBJ2-2, with 14 bases identical to TRBD2. V trimming: 5 bases; J trimming: 3 bases; junction bases outside the gene matches: 5. The CDR3 spans 17 residues. Germline V gene lookup returns CDR1 MNHNY and CDR2 SVGAGI (reference sequence). The CDR3 region has the DNA TGTGCCAGCAGTCCGGGACTAGCGGGGGATTACACCGGGGAGCTGTTTTTT. Its protein is CASSPGLAGDYTGELFF.

The rearrangement joins TRBV5-1 to TRBJ2-7; 7 nucleotides line up with TRBD2. CDR3 size: 14 residues. Trimming at V came to 5 bases and at J to 3 bases, leaving 8 bases not matched to a gene. Germline V gene lookup returns CDR1 SGHRS and CDR2 YFSETQ. The CDR3 region is CASSRGGKGYEQYF. CDR3 DNA: TGCGCCAGCAGTCGGGGAGGGAAAGGCTACGAGCAGTACTTC.

The chain uses TRBV7-8 and TRBJ1-5; 7 bases fit TRBD1. V dropped 5 bases and J dropped 2; count of bases not matched to a gene: 6. Germline V gene sequence: CDR1 SGHVS, CDR2 FQNEAQ. This CDR3 contains 15 residues. The CDR3 DNA follows: TGTGCCAGCAGCCAAGGGACAGTTGGCAATCAGCCCCAGCATTTT. Its translation: CASSQGTVGNQPQHF.